Reported below is one TCR beta chain. The specificity of this receptor is unknown. Nothing much larger sits one base from this clone, and base qualities are not available. In the ViraFEST assay, PBMC were stimulated with viral peptide pools, and TCR sequencing was then used to find antigen-specific CD4+ T cell clonotypes based on their expansion. After less than 13 days of culture, CD4+ T cells were isolated with the EasySep CD4+ T cell isolation kit. Two doses of either the BNT162b2 or the mRNA-1273 mRNA SARS-CoV-2 vaccine were administered to participants. None of the healthy vaccine recipients had a prior SARS-CoV-2 infection, which was confirmed by nucleocapsid antibody tests that came back negative both before and after vaccination. Fewer than 2.5 million PBMC per well were cultured in IMDM with about 5.1% human AB serum, 8.5 to 10 IU/ml IL-2 and gentamicin, plus 10 ug/ml peptides. Half of the culture medium was replaced with fresh IL-2-containing medium on days 3 and 7. Unless noted otherwise, every peptide stimulation condition was grown in triplicate wells. Using Ficoll-Paque Plus gradient centrifugation, PBMC were separated from whole blood and then either used fresh or cryopreserved at -140C. Overlapping peptide pools spanned the spike proteins of SARS-CoV-2 and the common cold coronaviruses HCoV-NL63, HCoV-OC43 and HCoV-229E. The QIAamp micro DNA kit was used to extract genomic DNA from the cultured CD4+ T cells.

The record originates from a study of vaccination effects on CD4 cells after COVID-19 (dated by TCRdb to the early 2020s). A note on the overall study: Across the study, the median time from the second dose to post-vaccine sampling was 72 days (range 14 to 241). The full study included 9 to 10 COVID-19 convalescent patients and a handful of SARS-CoV-2-naive healthy vaccine recipients. Cultures from other donors in the study were sequenced with the Oncomine TCR Beta short-read assay on an Illumina iSeq 100. In both COVID-19 convalescent patients and infection-naive vaccine recipients, the study compared SARS-CoV-2 spike-specific CD4+ TCR repertoires from before mRNA vaccination with those from after it. Overall study outcomes, separate from this receptor: Among healthy vaccine recipients, nearly all vaccine-induced clones were SARS-CoV-2 mono-reactive, and only 1 of 255 was cross-reactive with common cold coronaviruses. Limitations of the study were the small number of convalescent patients and the absence of early post-infection timepoints. Marked clonal contraction was observed in both infection-induced and vaccine-induced clones at late post-vaccination timepoints, consistent with waning T cell responses.

There are 15 amino acids in the CDR3, from cysteine to phenylalanine inclusive. Only the CDR3 DNA stays, 45 bases, in frame from base 1. CDR1 is given as SGHNT and CDR2 as YENEEA, both from the germline V gene. V loses 1 base of germline sequence and J loses 5 bases, and the interval between the two ends is 12 bases. The receptor library was made with the immunoSEQ multiplex PCR assay. TCR beta CDR3 sequencing was performed on DNA from the cultured, isolated CD4+ T cells. Per the original workflow: Non-productive TCR sequences were discarded, and reads were trimmed to the CDR3 region, with only CDR3s of 7 or more amino acids retained. The MANAFEST web app was used to identify antigen-specific clonotypes by comparing expansion in peptide wells with expansion in reference cultures. To count as positive, a clone had to show expansion at FDR<0.05 compared with the reference and with all other wells, an odds ratio above 5, and a frequency above 0.1% in two replicate wells. A clonotype was called cross-reactive if it was significantly expanded both in SARS-CoV-2 spike wells and in at least one common cold coronavirus spike condition. CDR3 similarity was assessed by Levenshtein distance with the stringdist R package, and unrooted trees were built with ape in R 3.6.1. TCRdb took this table from immuneACCESS and kept in-frame rearrangements with V and J called. Such tables lack part of the clones; where checked against another copy, unresolved V genes explain under half of the gap, and the rest is unexplained. The D gene and trimming were derived from the DNA, and the V and J assignments and clone size from that table. The sample table lists about 28,000 clones, less than 75% of them with a count of one. 9.5% to 13% of the sample is held by the ten biggest clonotypes.

This specimen consisted of CD4+ T cells from PBMCs cultured with HCoV-NL63 spike peptides, obtained after COVID-19 vaccination. What the cell subset or site label conveys for this sample: HCoV-NL63 spike overlapping peptide pool stimulation. The clonotype was recovered from a human donor who received a COVID-19 vaccine. The rearrangement combines TRBV11-3 with TRBJ2-1; the D gene remains uncertain. The nucleotide sequence reads TGTGCCAGCAGCTTAGGAGGTACGGCAAACAATGAGCAGTTCTTC. Its product reads: CASSLGGTANNEQFF.